These 6 T cell receptor beta chains were sequenced from one sample in a study of T cell responses to AZD1222 COVID-19 vaccine. Profiling relied on immunoSEQ multiplex PCR, and the TCRdb table lists in-frame clones only, not all of them. The table records 150,000 or so clones, 80% to 90% of them present only once. This specimen was peripheral blood, taken on day 0 of AZD1222 vaccination. The origin of the receptors is an adult in good health.

The V gene is TRBV10-2, the J gene TRBJ1-2; TRBD1 agrees at 11 bases. Per the germline V gene, CDR1 is WSHSY and CDR2 is SAAADI. There are 15 residues in the CDR3. With V trimmed by 4 bases and J by 4 bases, 5 bases remained unmatched. The CDR3 loop is CASSGGTGGSYGYTF. In DNA form, the CDR3 reads TGCGCCAGCAGTGGGGGGACAGGGGGGTCCTATGGCTACACCTTC.

The rearrangement uses TRBV11-1 and TRBJ2-2; D unclear. Trimming stripped 1 base from V and 7 bases from J, with 10 bases between. The CDR3 consists of 14 residues. From germline, CDR1 is SGHAT and CDR2 FQDESV (reference sequence). CDR3 DNA: TGTGCCAGCAGCTTAGGGCAAGCAAGCGGGGAGCTGTTTTTT. As protein: CASSLGQASGELFF.

The chain joins TRBV10-2 to TRBJ1-1; D is uncertain. The V gene lost 3 bases and the J gene lost 5 bases, with 7 bases spanning the gap. Germline CDR1 is WSHSY and CDR2 is SAAADI. The CDR3 contains 12 residues. In DNA, the CDR3 is TGCGCCAGCAGTGAAGGAGGAACTGAAGCTTTCTTT. Encoded protein: CASSEGGTEAFF.

The chain joins TRBV12-5 to TRBJ1-5; no definite D call. Looked up from germline, CDR1 is LGHNT and CDR2 is FRNRAP. The CDR3 has 20 residues. Between the trimmed V and J ends, which lost 1 base and 6 bases, there was a span of 28 bases. In DNA, the CDR3 is TGTGCTAGTGGTTTGGAACCCCGAGGGATAATACTTGGGGAAAGTCAGCCCCAGCATTTT. This gives the protein CASGLEPRGIILGESQPQHF.

This clone occurred once. The chain has TRBV28 and TRBJ2-7, with a tentative D call TRBD2 (5 bases). V lost 6 bases and J 7 bases, leaving 16 bases between the germline ends. The germline V gene has CDR1 MDHEN and CDR2 SYDVKM. This CDR3 has 13 residues. This CDR3 is CASRSAPRGEQYF. As DNA, the CDR3 is TGTGCCAGCAGGTCCGCGCCCCGCGGGGAGCAGTACTTC.

The V call is TRBV27, the J call TRBJ1-1; TRBD1 aligns across 9 bases. V lost 5 bases, J lost 12 bases, and 10 bases stayed unmatched. Germline V gene data show CDR1 as MNHEY and CDR2 as SMNVEV (reference sequence). This CDR3 contains 13 residues. DNA for the CDR3: TGTGCCAGCAGTCTGGGACAGGGTTTTGAGTCTTTCTTT. Amino acid sequence: CASSLGQGFESFF.